This T cell receptor (beta chain) is from a study of blood T cell repertoires in COVID-19. Study context: Samples came from the United States, Italy and Spain, spanning acute and convalescent COVID-19.

In the original analysis: The authors estimated nucleated cell counts from reference gene primer amplification. Clones were sequenced by immunoSEQ multiplex PCR, and TCRdb holds only the in-frame ones, with some missing. V, J and clone size are those of that table, while D and trimming were read from the DNA. The table records about 270,000 clones, about 89% of them present only once. Allocation to cohorts depended on clinical history reported by the participants. The clonotype comes from a woman aged 18-30 years who had recovered from COVID-19. Sequencing input: PBMCs or T cells enriched from blood (not recorded which).

Written as DNA, the CDR3 is TGTGCCAGCAGCGGCCCGGGACTAGCTTCCCACGAGCAGTACTTC. Its translation is CASSGPGLASHEQYF. The chain uses TRBV5-4 and TRBJ2-7, with 9 bases identical to TRBD2. Germline loops: CDR1 SGHNT, CDR2 YYREEE (reference sequence). The V segment lost 4 bases and the J segment 5 bases; nucleotides outside the gene matches: 10. The CDR3 totals 15 residues.